This T cell receptor beta chain was recorded in a study of somatic mutations in cytotoxic T cells in rheumatoid arthritis. Generated by immunoSEQ multiplex PCR, the TCRdb table keeps only in-frame clones and is missing some. Of about 3,400 clones detected, roughly 88% appear once; the ten largest clones hold about 28%. Trimming shortened V by 7 bases and J by 3 bases, and 19 bases separated the two germline ends. Germline V CDR1 and CDR2: MNHEY, SMNVEV (reference sequence). The CDR3 spans 15 residues. The V gene is TRBV27, the J gene TRBJ2-7, with D possibly TRBD1 on 6 matching bases. The material sequenced was CD8+ T cells sorted from blood. The receptor was isolated from a man aged 50 to 59 with rheumatoid arthritis. CDR3 DNA: TGTGCCAGCAAACCTTTCTGGGGGCGCGGCTACGAGCAGTACTTC. It codes for CASKPFWGRGYEQYF.